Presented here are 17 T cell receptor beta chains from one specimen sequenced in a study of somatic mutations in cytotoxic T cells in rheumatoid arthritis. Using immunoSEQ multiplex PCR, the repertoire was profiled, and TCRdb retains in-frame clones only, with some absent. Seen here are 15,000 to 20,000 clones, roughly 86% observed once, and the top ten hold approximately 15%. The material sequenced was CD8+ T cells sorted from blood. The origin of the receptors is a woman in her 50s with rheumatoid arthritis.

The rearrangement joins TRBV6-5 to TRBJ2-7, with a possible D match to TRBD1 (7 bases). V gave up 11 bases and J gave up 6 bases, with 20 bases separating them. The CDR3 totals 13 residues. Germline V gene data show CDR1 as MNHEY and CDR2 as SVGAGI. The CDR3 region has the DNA TGTGCCTCCTGGGCAGGGGGGTTTGGCGAGCAGTACTTC. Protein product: CASWAGGFGEQYF.

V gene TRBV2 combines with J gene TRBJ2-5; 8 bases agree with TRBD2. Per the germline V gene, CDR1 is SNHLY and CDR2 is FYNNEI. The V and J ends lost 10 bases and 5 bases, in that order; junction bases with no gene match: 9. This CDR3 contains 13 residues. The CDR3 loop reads CATDGGAGETQYF. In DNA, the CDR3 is TGTGCCACCGACGGGGGGGCTGGTGAGACCCAGTACTTC.

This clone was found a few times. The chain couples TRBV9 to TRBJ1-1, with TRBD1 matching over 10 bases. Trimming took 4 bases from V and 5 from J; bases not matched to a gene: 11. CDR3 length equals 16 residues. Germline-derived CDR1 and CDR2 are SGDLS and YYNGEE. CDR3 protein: CASSLSTGTGVTEAFF. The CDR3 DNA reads TGTGCCAGCAGCTTATCGACCGGGACAGGGGTTACTGAAGCTTTCTTT.

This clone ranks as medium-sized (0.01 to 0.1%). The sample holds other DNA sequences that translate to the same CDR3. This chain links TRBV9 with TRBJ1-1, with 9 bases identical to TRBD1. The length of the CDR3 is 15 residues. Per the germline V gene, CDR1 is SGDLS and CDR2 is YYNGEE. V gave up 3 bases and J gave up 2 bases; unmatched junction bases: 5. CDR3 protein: CASSEGTGSNTEAFF. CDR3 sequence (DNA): TGTGCCAGCAGCGAGGGGACAGGGTCAAACACTGAAGCTTTCTTT.

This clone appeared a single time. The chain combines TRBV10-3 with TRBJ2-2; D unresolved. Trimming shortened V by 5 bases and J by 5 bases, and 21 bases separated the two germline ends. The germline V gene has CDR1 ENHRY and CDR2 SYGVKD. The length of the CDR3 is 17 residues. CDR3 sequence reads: CAISFTSTPSRTGELFF. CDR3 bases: TGTGCCATCAGTTTTACTTCAACTCCCTCCAGGACCGGGGAGCTGTTTTTT.

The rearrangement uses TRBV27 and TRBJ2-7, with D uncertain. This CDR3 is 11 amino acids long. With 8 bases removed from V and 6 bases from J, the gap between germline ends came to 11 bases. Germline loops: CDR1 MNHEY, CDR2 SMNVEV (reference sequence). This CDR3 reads CASSESGEQYF. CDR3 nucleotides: TGTGCCAGCTCAGAGTCGGGCGAGCAGTACTTC.

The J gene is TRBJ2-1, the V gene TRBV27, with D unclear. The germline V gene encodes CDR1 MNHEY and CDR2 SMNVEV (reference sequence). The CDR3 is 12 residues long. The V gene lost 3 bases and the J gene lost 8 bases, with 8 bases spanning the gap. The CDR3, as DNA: TGTGCCAGCAGTTTTGGTTCCGATGAGCAGTTCTTC. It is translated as CASSFGSDEQFF.

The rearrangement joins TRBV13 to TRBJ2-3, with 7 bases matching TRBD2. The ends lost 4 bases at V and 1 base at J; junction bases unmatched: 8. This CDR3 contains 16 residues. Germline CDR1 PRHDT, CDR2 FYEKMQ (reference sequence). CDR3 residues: CASSSSGTEGTDTQYF. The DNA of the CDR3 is TGTGCCAGCAGCTCGAGCGGGACCGAGGGCACAGATACGCAGTATTTT.

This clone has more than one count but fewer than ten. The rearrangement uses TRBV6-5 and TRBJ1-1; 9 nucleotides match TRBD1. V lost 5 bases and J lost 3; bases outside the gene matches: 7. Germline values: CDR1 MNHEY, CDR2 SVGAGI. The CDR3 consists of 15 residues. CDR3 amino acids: CASSPGDRVDTEAFF. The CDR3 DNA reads TGTGCCAGCAGTCCCGGGGACAGGGTAGACACTGAAGCTTTCTTT.

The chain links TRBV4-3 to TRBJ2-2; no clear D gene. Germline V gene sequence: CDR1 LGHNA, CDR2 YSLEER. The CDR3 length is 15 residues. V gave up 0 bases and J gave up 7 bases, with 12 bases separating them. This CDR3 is CASSQESLPSGELFF. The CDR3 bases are TGCGCCAGCAGCCAAGAGAGCCTCCCGAGCGGGGAGCTGTTTTTT.

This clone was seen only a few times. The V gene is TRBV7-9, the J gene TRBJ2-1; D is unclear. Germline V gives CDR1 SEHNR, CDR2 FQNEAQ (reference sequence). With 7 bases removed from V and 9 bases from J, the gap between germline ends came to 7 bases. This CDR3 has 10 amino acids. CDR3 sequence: CASNSIEQFF. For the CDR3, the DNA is TGTGCCAGCAACAGCATTGAGCAGTTCTTC.

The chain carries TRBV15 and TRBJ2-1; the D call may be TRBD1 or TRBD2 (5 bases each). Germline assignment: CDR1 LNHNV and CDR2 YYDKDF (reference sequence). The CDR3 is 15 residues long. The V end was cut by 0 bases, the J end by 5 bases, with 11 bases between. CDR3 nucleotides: TGTGCCACCAGCAGAGAGGGTGGGGGTAACAATGAGCAGTTCTTC. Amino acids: CATSREGGGNNEQFF. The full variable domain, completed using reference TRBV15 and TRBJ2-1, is DAMVIQNPRYQVTQFGKPVTLSCSQTLNHNVMYWYQQKSSQAPKLLFHYYDKDFNNEADTPDNFQSRRPNTSFCFLDIRSPGLGDTAMYLCATSREGGGNNEQFFGPGTRLTVL.

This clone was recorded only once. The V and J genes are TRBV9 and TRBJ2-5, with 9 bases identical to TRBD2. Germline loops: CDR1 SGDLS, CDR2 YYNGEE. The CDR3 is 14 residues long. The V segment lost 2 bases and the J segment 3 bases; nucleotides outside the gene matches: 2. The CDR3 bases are TGTGCCAGCAGCGTGGGACTAGCAGAAGAGACCCAGTACTTC. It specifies CASSVGLAEETQYF.

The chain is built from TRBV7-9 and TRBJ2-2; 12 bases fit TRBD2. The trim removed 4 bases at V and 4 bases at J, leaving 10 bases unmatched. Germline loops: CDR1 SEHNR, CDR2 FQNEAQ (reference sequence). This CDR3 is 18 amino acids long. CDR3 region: CASSSLLLAGGATGELFF. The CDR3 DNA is TGTGCCAGCAGCTCCCTATTACTAGCGGGGGGCGCCACCGGGGAGCTGTTTTTT.

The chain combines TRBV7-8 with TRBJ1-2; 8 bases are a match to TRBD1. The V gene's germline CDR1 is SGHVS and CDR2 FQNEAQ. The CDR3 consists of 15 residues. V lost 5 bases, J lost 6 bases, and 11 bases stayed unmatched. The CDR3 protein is CASSPRGAGGDGYTF. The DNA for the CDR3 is TGTGCCAGCAGCCCCCGCGGGGCAGGGGGCGATGGCTACACCTTC. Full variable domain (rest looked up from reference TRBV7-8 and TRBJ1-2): GAGVSQSPRYKVAKRGQDVALRCDPISGHVSLFWYQQALGQGPEFLTYFQNEAQLDKSGLPSDRFFAERPEGSVSTLKIQRTQQEDSAVYLCASSPRGAGGDGYTFGSGTRLTVV.

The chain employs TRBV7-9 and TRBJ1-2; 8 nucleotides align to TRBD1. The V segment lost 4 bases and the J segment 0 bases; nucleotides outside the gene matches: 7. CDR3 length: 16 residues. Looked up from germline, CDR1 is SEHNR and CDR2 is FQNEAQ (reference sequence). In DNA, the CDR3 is TGTGCCAGCAGCTCTGACAGGGGAAACCCTAACTATGGCTACACCTTC. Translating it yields CASSSDRGNPNYGYTF. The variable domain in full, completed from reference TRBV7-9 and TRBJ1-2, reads DTGVSQNPRHKITKRGQNVTFRCDPISEHNRLYWYRQTLGQGPEFLTYFQNEAQLEKSRLLSDRFSAERPKGSFSTLEIQRTEQGDSAMYLCASSSDRGNPNYGYTFGSGTRLTVV.

CDR3 residues: CASSQLPPRVDGSYNEQFF. CDR3 nucleotides: TGTGCCAGCAGTCAGCTACCCCCCAGGGTAGACGGCTCCTACAATGAGCAGTTCTTC. The chain has TRBV27 and TRBJ2-1, with D possibly being TRBD1 (5 bases). With 5 bases removed from V and 0 bases from J, the gap between germline ends came to 23 bases. The germline gives CDR1 MNHEY, CDR2 SMNVEV (reference sequence). This CDR3 has 19 residues.